This T cell receptor (beta chain) comes out of a study of T cell responses to AZD1222 COVID-19 vaccine. Study-level points and caveats: A rise in Spike-specific TCR breadth and depth followed two AZD1222 doses.

Per germline, CDR1 SEHNR and CDR2 FQNEAQ (reference sequence). The CDR3 covers 15 residues. Trimming removed 3 bases from V and 4 bases from J, with 12 bases in between. Points on this clone: Its antigen is unidentified.

Assay used: immunoSEQ multiplex PCR; TCRdb lists only in-frame clones, some missing. Of more than 85,000 clones in the sample, about 81% are singletons; the top ten hold around 5%. The receptor's source is an adult in good health. The material sequenced was peripheral blood, taken on day 0 of AZD1222 vaccination. J is TRBJ1-4 and V is TRBV7-9, with D possibly matching TRBD1 (5 bases). In DNA form, the CDR3 reads TGTGCCAGCAGCTTCGGAGGGGCCGGTAATGAAAAACTGTTTTTT. The encoded protein is CASSFGGAGNEKLFF.